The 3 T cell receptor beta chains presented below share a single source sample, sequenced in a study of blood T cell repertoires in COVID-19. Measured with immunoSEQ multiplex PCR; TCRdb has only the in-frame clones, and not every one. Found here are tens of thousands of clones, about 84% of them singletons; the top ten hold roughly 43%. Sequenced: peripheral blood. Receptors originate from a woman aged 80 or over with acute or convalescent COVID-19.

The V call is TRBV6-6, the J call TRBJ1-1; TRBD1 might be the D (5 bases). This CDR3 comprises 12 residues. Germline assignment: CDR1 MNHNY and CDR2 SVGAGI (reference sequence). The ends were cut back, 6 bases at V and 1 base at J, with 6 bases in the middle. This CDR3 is CASSGQNTEAFF. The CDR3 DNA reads TGTGCCAGCAGCGGACAGAACACTGAAGCTTTCTTT.

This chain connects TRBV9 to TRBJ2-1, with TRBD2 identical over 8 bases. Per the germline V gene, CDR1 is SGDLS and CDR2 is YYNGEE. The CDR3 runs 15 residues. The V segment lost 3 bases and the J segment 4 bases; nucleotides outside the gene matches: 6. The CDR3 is CASSAGRAEYNEQFF. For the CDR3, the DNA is TGTGCCAGCAGCGCCGGGAGGGCTGAGTACAATGAGCAGTTCTTC.

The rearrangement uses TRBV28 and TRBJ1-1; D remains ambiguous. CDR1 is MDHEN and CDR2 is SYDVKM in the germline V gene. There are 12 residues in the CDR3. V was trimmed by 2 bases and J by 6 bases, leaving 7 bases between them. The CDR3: CASSLGGSEAFF. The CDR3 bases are TGTGCCAGCAGTTTAGGTGGCTCTGAAGCTTTCTTT.